This TCR beta chain was observed in a study of blood T cell repertoires in COVID-19 (dated by TCRdb to the early 2020s). Looking at the study overall: The collaborator samples originated in the United States, Italy and Spain and spanned the acute and convalescent phases of COVID-19. Sample metadata almost always included a de-identified subject ID, COVID-19 status, age in years and sex. The repertoires were made available in a free public database intended to serve as a resource for research on the immune response to SARS-CoV-2. The samples were drawn from two sources: the first 160 participants of the ongoing ImmuneRACE study, and 1,000 to 1,500 subjects contributed by 6 global collaborators. Where available, HLA class I and class II types were taken from metadata supplied by the sample provider and were not determined by assay-based typing. Deeply sampled blood TCRbeta repertoires from subjects exposed to, actively infected with, or recovered from COVID-19 were included in the dataset. The material from the prospective study consisted of cDNA or gDNA derived from T cells, B-cell-depleted T cells, or PBMCs. Broad study findings and their caveats: How much clinical and demographic metadata was included differed by source and by participant, and the metadata was provided uncurated.

Each collaborating institution followed its own protocols to collect whole blood in K2EDTA tubes. Collaborator samples were shipped for TCRbeta analysis as frozen whole blood, isolated PBMCs, or DNA extracted from either sample type. To note about this clone: It has no known antigen specificity. No quality values exist for individual bases; no much larger clone is one base distant.

TCRbeta CDR3 regions were amplified from genomic DNA using the immunoSEQ Assay, a bias-controlled multiplex PCR. Turning to the authors' computational methods: The number of nucleated cells in each sample was estimated by amplification of reference gene primers within the assay. To quantify the absolute abundance of each unique TCRbeta CDR3 rearrangement, sequence reads were collapsed and filtered. For each sample, productive Simpson clonality was calculated as the square root of Simpson's diversity index over productive rearrangements. TCRdb holds this immuneACCESS table with in-frame rearrangements only. Some clones are missing; in checked studies, unresolved V genes explain under half, and the rest has no known cause. The V and J calls and clone size are taken from that table; D and trimming were inferred from the DNA. The sample profile shows roughly 97,000 clones; 91% of them were found once. Of the sample, roughly 6% is held by the ten largest clones.

V sheds 2 bases and J sheds 0 bases, leaving 17 bases between their ends. From the cysteine through the phenylalanine, the CDR3 covers 17 amino acids. Only the CDR3 region is kept as DNA, spanning 51 bases read in frame from base 1. The germline V gene yields LGHNA for CDR1 and YNFKEQ for CDR2. The TCR was taken from a human donor in a cohort sampled during active COVID-19. Sequenced material: peripheral blood. The chain links TRBV4-2 with TRBJ2-7; TRBD1 is a possible D gene, resting on 6 matching bases. Read as DNA, the sequence is TGTGCCAGCAGCCAATTATCGGCACAGGGATTCTCCTACGAGCAGTACTTC. This translates into CASSQLSAQGFSYEQYF.